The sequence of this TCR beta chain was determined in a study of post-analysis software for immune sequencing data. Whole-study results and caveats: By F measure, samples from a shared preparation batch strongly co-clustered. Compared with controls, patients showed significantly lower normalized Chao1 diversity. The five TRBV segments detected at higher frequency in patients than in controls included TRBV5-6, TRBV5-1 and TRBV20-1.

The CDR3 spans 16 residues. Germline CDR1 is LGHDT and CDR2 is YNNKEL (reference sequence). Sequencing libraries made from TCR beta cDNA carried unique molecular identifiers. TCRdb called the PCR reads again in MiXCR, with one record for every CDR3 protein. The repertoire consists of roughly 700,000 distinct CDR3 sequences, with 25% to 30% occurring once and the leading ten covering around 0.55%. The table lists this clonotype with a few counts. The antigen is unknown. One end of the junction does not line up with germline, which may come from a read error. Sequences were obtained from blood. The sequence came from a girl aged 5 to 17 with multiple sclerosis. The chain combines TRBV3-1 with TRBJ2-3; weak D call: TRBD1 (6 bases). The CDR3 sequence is CASSQETPRGTDAQYF. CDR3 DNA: TGTGCCAGCAGCCAAGAAACCCCCAGGGGCACAGATGCGCAGTATTTT.